This is a list of T cell receptor beta chains from one sample in a study of response to subunit inactivated influenza vaccine. TCRdb ran MiXCR on the RT-PCR reads and lists one entry per CDR3 protein. The repertoire holds over 150,000 distinct CDR3 sequences, with about 11% as singletons. Sequencing used CD8+ T cells sorted from PBMCs, obtained around 25 months after vaccination. The receptor set was obtained from a man between 50 and 75 years old who received an inactivated influenza vaccine. Each CDR3 is given with its conserved first and last residue. D genes are given only for firm matches. Not all rows give a size; the values are once, few, many and, for expanded clones, a class.

v_gene: TRBV9; j_gene: TRBJ1-2; d_gene: NA; abundance: many; CDR3nt: TGTGCCAGCAGCTATTGGGACGGACTTGTTGACGGCTACACCTTC; CDR3aa: CASSYWDGLVDGYTF
v_gene: TRBV15; j_gene: TRBJ1-2; d_gene: NA; abundance: NA; CDR3nt: TGTGCCACCAGCAGGAGGACAGATAGAGGCGGCTACACCTTC; CDR3aa: CATSRRTDRGGYTF
v_gene: TRBV21-1; j_gene: TRBJ2-3; d_gene: NA; abundance: NA; CDR3nt: TGTGCCAGCAGCAAAATTACCCTCGGCGGCACAGATACGCAGTATTTT; CDR3aa: CASSKITLGGTDTQYF
v_gene: TRBV6-1; j_gene: TRBJ2-1; d_gene: NA; abundance: many; CDR3nt: TGTGCCAGTCAGGAGAGCGGGCCAACCTACAATGAGCAGTTCTTC; CDR3aa: CASQESGPTYNEQFF
v_gene: TRBV20-1; j_gene: TRBJ1-6; d_gene: TRBD1; abundance: NA; CDR3nt: TGCAGTGTCGGACAGGGTGGAGGCTCACCCCTCCACTTT; CDR3aa: CSVGQGGGSPLHF
v_gene: TRBV3-1; j_gene: TRBJ2-1; d_gene: NA; abundance: few; CDR3nt: TGTGCCAGCCGAAAAGGGGGCAATGAGCAGTTCTTC; CDR3aa: CASRKGGNEQFF
v_gene: TRBV28; j_gene: TRBJ2-1; d_gene: NA; abundance: NA; CDR3nt: TGTGCCAGCAGTTTTAACTCAGTCTACAATGAGCAGTTCTTC; CDR3aa: CASSFNSVYNEQFF
v_gene: TRBV7-6; j_gene: TRBJ1-1; d_gene: NA; abundance: few; CDR3nt: TGTGCCAGCAGCTTACTCGGGCGTGTCAGGCAATCAGATTTCCTGAACACTGAAGCTTTCTTT; CDR3aa: CASSLLGRVRQSDFLNTEAFF
v_gene: TRBV7-2; j_gene: TRBJ2-5; d_gene: NA; abundance: few; CDR3nt: TGTGCCAGCAGCTTAGATCAGGGTTGGGAGACCCAGTACTTC; CDR3aa: CASSLDQGWETQYF
v_gene: TRBV2; j_gene: TRBJ2-1; d_gene: TRBD2; abundance: few; CDR3nt: TGTGCCAGCAGTGCTTTGCGGGAGGGCCTCTACAATGAGCAGTTCTTC; CDR3aa: CASSALREGLYNEQFF
v_gene: TRBV6-2/TRBV6-3; j_gene: TRBJ2-7; d_gene: TRBD1; abundance: many; CDR3nt: TGTGCCAGCGGTCAGACAGGGAGCTACGAGCAGTACTTC; CDR3aa: CASGQTGSYEQYF
v_gene: TRBV4-1; j_gene: TRBJ2-1; d_gene: TRBD1; abundance: many; CDR3nt: TGCGCCAGCAGCCAGGGACAGGGGATTCAGAATGAGCAGTTCTTC; CDR3aa: CASSQGQGIQNEQFF
v_gene: TRBV11-2; j_gene: TRBJ2-7; d_gene: NA; abundance: NA; CDR3nt: TGTGCCAGCAGCTTACACAGGAAGTCCGAGCAGTACTTC; CDR3aa: CASSLHRKSEQYF
v_gene: TRBV7-2; j_gene: TRBJ1-5; d_gene: TRBD1; abundance: few; CDR3nt: TGTGCCAGCAGCTCAGGGACAGGGTATCAGCCCCAGCATTTT; CDR3aa: CASSSGTGYQPQHF
v_gene: TRBV6-5; j_gene: TRBJ2-5; d_gene: NA; abundance: few; CDR3nt: TGTGCCAGCAGTTACTCGACCGGACAAGAGACCCAGTACTTC; CDR3aa: CASSYSTGQETQYF
v_gene: TRBV10-2; j_gene: TRBJ2-1; d_gene: TRBD1; abundance: many; CDR3nt: TGCGCCAGCTATAAAACAGGGGGCTCCTACAATGAGCAGTTCTTC; CDR3aa: CASYKTGGSYNEQFF
v_gene: TRBV20-1; j_gene: TRBJ2-3; d_gene: TRBD2; abundance: NA; CDR3nt: TGCAGTGCTCACCCTCGACTAGCGGGAGGGCACCTTATCACAGATACGCAGTATTTT; CDR3aa: CSAHPRLAGGHLITDTQYF
v_gene: TRBV7-2; j_gene: TRBJ2-7; d_gene: NA; abundance: few; CDR3nt: TGTGCCAGCAGCTTTGTCGTGACACCCTACGAGCAGTACTTC; CDR3aa: CASSFVVTPYEQYF
v_gene: TRBV28; j_gene: TRBJ2-1; d_gene: NA; abundance: few; CDR3nt: TGTGCCAACGGCCCCTCCGGCAATGAGCAGTTCTTC; CDR3aa: CANGPSGNEQFF
v_gene: TRBV12-3/TRBV12-4; j_gene: TRBJ2-3; d_gene: TRBD2; abundance: NA; CDR3nt: TGTGCCAGCAGTCCCGGGACTAGACATCCAGATACGCAGTATTTT; CDR3aa: CASSPGTRHPDTQYF
v_gene: TRBV5-5; j_gene: TRBJ2-5; d_gene: NA; abundance: few; CDR3nt: TGTGCCAGCAGCTTGTACACTAACCAAGAGACCCAGTACTTC; CDR3aa: CASSLYTNQETQYF
v_gene: TRBV28; j_gene: TRBJ2-3; d_gene: TRBD2; abundance: NA; CDR3nt: TGTGCCAGCAGTTTTATGGCCCGCCAGCGGGACACAGATACGCAGTATTTT; CDR3aa: CASSFMARQRDTDTQYF
v_gene: TRBV6-1; j_gene: TRBJ2-1; d_gene: TRBD2; abundance: many; CDR3nt: TGTGCCAGCTTTCCGGGACTAGCGGGGCTCTACAATGAGCAGTTCTTC; CDR3aa: CASFPGLAGLYNEQFF
v_gene: TRBV11-2; j_gene: TRBJ1-3; d_gene: NA; abundance: few; CDR3nt: TGTGCCAGCAGCTTAATAGGCTCTGGAAACACCATATATTTT; CDR3aa: CASSLIGSGNTIYF
v_gene: TRBV27; j_gene: TRBJ1-5; d_gene: NA; abundance: NA; CDR3nt: TGTGCCAGCAGTTCATCAGGGGAATACCACCTCCGGCATTTT; CDR3aa: CASSSSGEYHLRHF
v_gene: TRBV5-1; j_gene: TRBJ2-3; d_gene: TRBD1; abundance: many; CDR3nt: TGCGCCAGCATGGCAGGGGGAACGTTGGATACGCAGTATTTT; CDR3aa: CASMAGGTLDTQYF
v_gene: TRBV11-2; j_gene: TRBJ2-7; d_gene: NA; abundance: NA; CDR3nt: TGTGCCAGCAGCTTAAGAACAGACTACTACGAGCAGTACTTC; CDR3aa: CASSLRTDYYEQYF
v_gene: TRBV7-6; j_gene: TRBJ2-7; d_gene: NA; abundance: few; CDR3nt: TGTGCCAGCAGCTTAGGGTGGGCTGGAGAGCAGTACTTC; CDR3aa: CASSLGWAGEQYF
v_gene: TRBV2; j_gene: TRBJ2-7; d_gene: NA; abundance: few; CDR3nt: TGTGCCAGCAGTGAAGGACCCCAGGGTTTGCGCTACGAGCAGTACTTC; CDR3aa: CASSEGPQGLRYEQYF
v_gene: TRBV7-9; j_gene: TRBJ2-5; d_gene: TRBD1; abundance: few; CDR3nt: TGTGCCAGCAGCTCCCCGGGACAGGGGGAGACCCAGTACTTC; CDR3aa: CASSSPGQGETQYF
v_gene: TRBV6-1; j_gene: TRBJ2-1; d_gene: NA; abundance: few; CDR3nt: TGTGCCAGCAGCCAGAGGTCCAACTACAATGAGCAGTTCTTC; CDR3aa: CASSQRSNYNEQFF
v_gene: TRBV4-3; j_gene: TRBJ2-7; d_gene: TRBD1; abundance: many; CDR3nt: TGCGCCAGCAGCCGCCGGCAGGGTGTGGGACAGGGAAGCGAGCAGTACTTC; CDR3aa: CASSRRQGVGQGSEQYF
v_gene: TRBV9; j_gene: TRBJ2-1; d_gene: NA; abundance: NA; CDR3nt: TGTGCCAGCAGCGTAGGGGTGGGGAGCAATGAGCAGTTCTTC; CDR3aa: CASSVGVGSNEQFF
v_gene: TRBV7-9; j_gene: TRBJ2-1; d_gene: TRBD1; abundance: NA; CDR3nt: TGTGCCAGCAGCTTAGCGACAGGGCGGGATGAGCAGTTCTTC; CDR3aa: CASSLATGRDEQFF
v_gene: TRBV9; j_gene: TRBJ2-3; d_gene: TRBD2; abundance: few; CDR3nt: TGTGCCAGCAGCGTAGAGGCGGGAGGAAACACAGATACGCAGTATTTT; CDR3aa: CASSVEAGGNTDTQYF
v_gene: TRBV6-1; j_gene: TRBJ2-1; d_gene: TRBD2; abundance: many; CDR3nt: TGTGCCAGCAGGGGACTAGCGGGGTACAATGAGCAGTTCTTC; CDR3aa: CASRGLAGYNEQFF
v_gene: TRBV28; j_gene: TRBJ2-1; d_gene: NA; abundance: NA; CDR3nt: TGTGCCAGCAAGCGAGGCAATGAGCAGTTCTTC; CDR3aa: CASKRGNEQFF
v_gene: TRBV4-3; j_gene: TRBJ1-1; d_gene: NA; abundance: NA; CDR3nt: TGCGCCAGCAGCCAAAGACAAGAAATGAACACTGAAGCTTTCTTT; CDR3aa: CASSQRQEMNTEAFF
v_gene: TRBV28; j_gene: TRBJ2-3; d_gene: NA; abundance: few; CDR3nt: TGTGCCAGCAGTAAAATACGGGATTTCAGCACAGATACGCAGTATTTT; CDR3aa: CASSKIRDFSTDTQYF
v_gene: TRBV15; j_gene: TRBJ1-2; d_gene: TRBD1; abundance: NA; CDR3nt: TGTGCCACCAGACATGCCGGGACAGGGGGCGCAGACGGTGGCTACACCTTC; CDR3aa: CATRHAGTGGADGGYTF
v_gene: TRBV29-1; j_gene: TRBJ1-2; d_gene: NA; abundance: few; CDR3nt: TGCAGCGTTGACGGGGGGGCGCATGGCTACACCTTC; CDR3aa: CSVDGGAHGYTF
v_gene: TRBV11-2; j_gene: TRBJ2-7; d_gene: NA; abundance: few; CDR3nt: TGTGCCAGCAGCTTCTACAGGGTGCACTACGAGCAGTACTTC; CDR3aa: CASSFYRVHYEQYF
v_gene: TRBV4-3; j_gene: TRBJ2-1; d_gene: TRBD1; abundance: NA; CDR3nt: TGCGCCAGCAGCCAAGATCCGGCAGGGGGCGATGAGCAGTTCTTC; CDR3aa: CASSQDPAGGDEQFF
v_gene: TRBV4-3; j_gene: TRBJ2-1; d_gene: NA; abundance: many; CDR3nt: TGCGCCAGCAGCCAAAAGATAGACAATGAGCAGTTCTTC; CDR3aa: CASSQKIDNEQFF
v_gene: TRBV28; j_gene: TRBJ2-3; d_gene: TRBD1; abundance: NA; CDR3nt: TGTGCCACAGGGACAGGACCCCTTAGCACAGATACGCAGTATTTT; CDR3aa: CATGTGPLSTDTQYF
v_gene: TRBV5-1; j_gene: TRBJ2-6; d_gene: NA; abundance: NA; CDR3nt: TGCGCCAGCAGCTTGGCAGGACAGTACTTCAGCTCTGGGGCCAACGTCCTGACTTTC; CDR3aa: CASSLAGQYFSSGANVLTF
v_gene: TRBV12-3/TRBV12-4; j_gene: TRBJ2-7; d_gene: NA; abundance: few; CDR3nt: TGTGCCAGCAGATCGTCGATGGGGACCTACGAGCAGTACTTC; CDR3aa: CASRSSMGTYEQYF
v_gene: TRBV7-3; j_gene: TRBJ2-1; d_gene: TRBD2; abundance: NA; CDR3nt: TGTGCCAGCAGCTACCGCCCCACTAGCGGGAGTTACAATGAGCAGTTCTTC; CDR3aa: CASSYRPTSGSYNEQFF
v_gene: TRBV23-1; j_gene: TRBJ2-5; d_gene: NA; abundance: few; CDR3nt: TGCGCCAGCAGTCATGGGGCTGCCGGCGCCCAGTACTTC; CDR3aa: CASSHGAAGAQYF
v_gene: TRBV14; j_gene: TRBJ2-1; d_gene: TRBD2; abundance: NA; CDR3nt: TGTGCCAGCAGCCTAGGACTAGCGGGGGAAAGGGCGACCAATGAGCAGTTCTTC; CDR3aa: CASSLGLAGERATNEQFF
v_gene: TRBV12-3/TRBV12-4; j_gene: TRBJ2-3; d_gene: TRBD2; abundance: many; CDR3nt: TGTGCCAGCAATCGGGGGGACCGACTAGCTAGCACAGATACGCAGTATTTT; CDR3aa: CASNRGDRLASTDTQYF
v_gene: TRBV5-4; j_gene: TRBJ1-1; d_gene: NA; abundance: few; CDR3nt: TGTGCCAGCAGCTTGGCCAAGAGGGATGACACTGAAGCTTTCTTT; CDR3aa: CASSLAKRDDTEAFF
v_gene: TRBV20-1; j_gene: TRBJ2-5; d_gene: NA; abundance: few; CDR3nt: TGCAGTGCTAGAGATCGTTTAGAAGAGACCCAGTACTTC; CDR3aa: CSARDRLEETQYF
v_gene: TRBV20-1; j_gene: TRBJ2-3; d_gene: NA; abundance: many; CDR3nt: TGCAGTGCTAGGCCGACTGAATGGGACACAGATACGCAGTATTTT; CDR3aa: CSARPTEWDTDTQYF